The 10 T cell receptor beta chains presented below share a single source sample, sequenced in a study of blood T cell repertoires in COVID-19. Using immunoSEQ multiplex PCR, the repertoire was profiled, and TCRdb retains in-frame clones only, with some absent. The table has some 190,000 clones, 80% to 90% seen once. The specimen was peripheral blood. Every receptor here comes from a human donor in a cohort sampled during active COVID-19.

The chain uses TRBV27 and TRBJ1-2, with D possibly TRBD1 on 6 matching bases. Germline-derived CDR1 and CDR2 are MNHEY and SMNVEV (reference sequence). The CDR3 length is 13 residues. V was pared by 3 bases and J by 7 bases, with 12 bases between. This CDR3 is CASSLLGAGGYTF. For the CDR3, the DNA is TGTGCCAGCAGTTTGCTGGGGGCAGGTGGCTACACCTTC.

The chain couples TRBV6-5 to TRBJ2-3, with 7 bases fitting TRBD2. V lost 0 bases, J lost 5 bases, and 5 bases stayed unmatched. The germline V gene has CDR1 MNHEY and CDR2 SVGAGI. This CDR3 spans 15 amino acids. In DNA form, the CDR3 reads TGTGCCAGCAGTTACTCGGGGAGGGGCAGAGATACGCAGTATTTT. Translation: CASSYSGRGRDTQYF.

The chain has TRBV2 and TRBJ1-2; 8 bases agree with TRBD1. V shed 9 bases and J 7 bases; nucleotides not matched to a gene: 10. CDR3 length equals 13 residues. Germline V CDR1 and CDR2: SNHLY, FYNNEI. The CDR3 bases are TGTGCCAGAAGAGACGACAGGGGCTTTGGCTACACCTTC. Translating gives CARRDDRGFGYTF. Full variable domain (missing parts from reference TRBV2 and TRBJ1-2): EPEVTQTPSHQVTQMGQEVILRCVPISNHLYFYWYRQILGQKVEFLVSFYNNEISEKSEIFDDQFSVERPDGSNFTLKIRSTKLEDSAMYFCARRDDRGFGYTFGSGTRLTVV.

This chain connects TRBV7-9 to TRBJ1-2; 10 positions match TRBD1. The CDR3 sequence is 17 residues long. CDR1 is SEHNR, CDR2 FQNEAQ, per germline (reference sequence). The trim removed 0 bases at V and 2 bases at J, leaving 6 bases unmatched. As DNA, the CDR3 is TGTGCCAGCAGCTTAGCTGCAGGACAGGGGGGGAACTATGGCTACACCTTC. It codes for CASSLAAGQGGNYGYTF.

This clone was seen more than once but under ten times. This chain's CDR3 is CASSATGRGLGTEAFF. CDR3 DNA sequence: TGTGCCAGCAGCGCAACCGGGCGGGGGCTGGGGACTGAAGCTTTCTTT. The chain combines TRBV3-1 (or the pseudogene TRBV3-2) with TRBJ1-1; D possibly corresponds to TRBD1 (6 bases). Trimming shortened V by 5 bases and J by 5 bases, and 21 bases separated the two germline ends. This CDR3 comprises 16 residues. Germline V gene data show CDR1 as LGHDT and CDR2 as YNNKEL (reference sequence).

This clone was detected only once. The chain employs TRBV7-2 and TRBJ2-2, with 7 bases fitting TRBD1. Losses at the gene ends were 5 bases for V and 2 bases for J; bases not matched to a gene: 5. This CDR3 is 15 amino acids long. The germline CDR1 and CDR2 sequences are SGHTA and FQGNSA. The CDR3: CASSPTGPNTGELFF. For the CDR3, the DNA is TGTGCCAGCAGCCCGACAGGGCCCAACACCGGGGAGCTGTTTTTT.

This chain uses TRBV4-1 with TRBJ1-1; possible D gene TRBD1, 5 bases. V gave up 0 bases and J gave up 1 base, with 9 bases separating them. The CDR3 length is 15 residues. The germline CDR1 and CDR2 sequences are MGHRA and YSYEKL. DNA for the CDR3: TGCGCCAGCAGCCAAGATCTAGGGGCGAACACTGAAGCTTTCTTT. The encoded protein is CASSQDLGANTEAFF.

This clone showed up just once. The rearrangement joins TRBV6-1 to TRBJ2-3; 14 bases map to TRBD2. This CDR3 spans 16 amino acids. Germline V gene data show CDR1 as MNHNS and CDR2 as SASEGT. After removal of 4 bases from V and 2 bases from J, the junction contained 2 bases not matched to a gene. Here the CDR3 reads CASSGTSGGFTDTQYF. CDR3 sequence (DNA): TGTGCCAGCAGTGGGACTAGCGGGGGGTTCACAGATACGCAGTATTTT.

Written as DNA, the CDR3 is TGTGCCAGCAGCGCCCGGGGTCAAGGAGAGACCCAGTACTTC. Its protein is CASSARGQGETQYF. This sequence joins TRBV3-1 (or the pseudogene TRBV3-2) and TRBJ2-5; weak D call: TRBD2 (5 bases). This CDR3 region has 14 residues. From germline, CDR1 is LGHDT and CDR2 YNNKEL (reference sequence). V was cut by 5 bases and J by 4 bases, with 14 bases left in between.

The chain uses TRBV21-1 and TRBJ2-7; the D segment call TRBD1 is taken from the table without a DNA check. TRBV21-1 is shown as a pseudogene. The CDR3 totals 18 residues. CDR3 loop: CASSKPGQGKRCSYEQYV. CDR3 sequence (DNA): TGTGCCAGCAGCAAACCGGGACAGGGAAAAAGGTGTTCCTACGAGCAGTACGTC.